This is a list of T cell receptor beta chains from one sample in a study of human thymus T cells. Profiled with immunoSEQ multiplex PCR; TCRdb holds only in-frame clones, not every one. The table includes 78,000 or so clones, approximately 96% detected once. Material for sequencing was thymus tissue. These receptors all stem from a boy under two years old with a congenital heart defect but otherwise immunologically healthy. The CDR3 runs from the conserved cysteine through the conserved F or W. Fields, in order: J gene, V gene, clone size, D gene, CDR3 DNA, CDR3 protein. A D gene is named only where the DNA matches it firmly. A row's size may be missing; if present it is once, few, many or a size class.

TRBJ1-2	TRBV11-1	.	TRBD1	TGTGCCAGCAGCGACACCAGGGGGCGCAACTATGGCTACACCTTC	CASSDTRGRNYGYTF
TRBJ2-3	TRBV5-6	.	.	TGTGCCAGCAGCCCTCCGGGACTGGGGAGCACAGATACGCAGTATTTT	CASSPPGLGSTDTQYF
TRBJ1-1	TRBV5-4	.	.	TGTGCCAGCAGCTCCGTGGGTTCATACACTGAAGCTTTCTTT	CASSSVGSYTEAFF
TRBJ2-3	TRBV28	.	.	TGTGCCAGCAGCGGTCTTGCGGCCTACACAGATACGCAGTATTTT	CASSGLAAYTDTQYF
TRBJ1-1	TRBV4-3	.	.	TGCGCCAGCAGCCAAGTTCACCCGGGATCCAGGAACACTGAAGCTTTCTTT	CASSQVHPGSRNTEAFF
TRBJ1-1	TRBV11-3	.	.	TGTGCCAGCAGCTTAGCTCCCGGGACTGAAGCTTTCTTT	CASSLAPGTEAFF
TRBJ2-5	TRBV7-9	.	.	TGTGCCAGCAGCCCTACCCCGGACAGAGACCAAGAGACCCAGTACTTC	CASSPTPDRDQETQYF
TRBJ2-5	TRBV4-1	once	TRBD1	TGCGCCAGCAGCCAAAGAGTTTCTTGGGACAGGGGTCACCAAGAGACCCAGTACTTC	CASSQRVSWDRGHQETQYF
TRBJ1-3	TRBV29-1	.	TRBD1	TGCAGCGACGTATTTGCACAGGGGGTGGGAAACACCATATATTTT	CSDVFAQGVGNTIYF
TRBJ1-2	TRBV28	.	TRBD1	TGTGCCAGCGGGACAGTCTATGGCTACACCTTC	CASGTVYGYTF
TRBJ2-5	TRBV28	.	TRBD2	TGTGCCAGCAGTCGCACGGCGGGAGGGGAGACCCAGTACTTC	CASSRTAGGETQYF
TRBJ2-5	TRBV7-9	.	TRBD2	TGTGCCAGCAGCCTCCTGACTAGCGGTCCAACTTGGGGGGAGACCCAGTACTTC	CASSLLTSGPTWGETQYF
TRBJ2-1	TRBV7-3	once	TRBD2	TGTGCCAGCAGCTTACATCGGGTCCCGGAGCTTAGCGGGGAAAATGAGCAGTTCTTC	CASSLHRVPELSGENEQFF
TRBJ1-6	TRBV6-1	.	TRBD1	TGTGCCAGCAGTGAAGCAGGGACAGGGTATAATTCACCCCTCCACTTT	CASSEAGTGYNSPLHF
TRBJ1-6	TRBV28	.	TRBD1	TGTGCCAGCAGTTCCGACCTCAGGGGGCCTTCGGATAATTCACCCCTCCACTTT	CASSSDLRGPSDNSPLHF
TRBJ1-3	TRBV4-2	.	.	TGTGCCAGCAGCCAAGAGAGGTTCTCTGGAAACACCATATATTTT	CASSQERFSGNTIYF
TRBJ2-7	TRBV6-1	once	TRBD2	TGTGCCAGCAGTGTTCGAACGGGACTAGCGGGGCAGGGGGAGCAGTACTTC	CASSVRTGLAGQGEQYF
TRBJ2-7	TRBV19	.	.	TGTGCCAGCCAGGGACTCCACTCCTACGAGCAGTACTTC	CASQGLHSYEQYF
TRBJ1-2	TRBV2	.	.	TGTGCCAGCAGTGCTTGGGGCAGGGCCTATGGCTACACCTTC	CASSAWGRAYGYTF
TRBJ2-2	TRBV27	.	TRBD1	TGTGCCACCCAACCGGACAGGGAGAGCACCGGGGAGCTGTTTTTT	CATQPDRESTGELFF